These T cell receptor beta chains were read from a single sample in a study of cytomegalovirus exposure and HLA in healthy donors. Sequencing was performed with immunoSEQ multiplex PCR; in TCRdb, only in-frame clones are kept and a portion is missing. This sample has 150,000 to 200,000 clones, with about 80% found just once. Sequences were obtained from PBMCs. These receptor sequences come from a woman in her forties or fifties in good health and CMV-seropositive. Both conserved end residues are part of each CDR3. Fields, in order: V gene, J gene, clone size, D gene, CDR3 protein, CDR3 DNA. The D gene is left open where the match is weak. A row's size may be missing; if present it is once, few, many or a size class.

>TRBV10-3|TRBJ2-3|.|TRBD2
CAISDVSGTTDTQYF
TGTGCCATCAGTGACGTTAGCGGGACCACAGATACGCAGTATTTT
>TRBV6-6|TRBJ1-5|.|.
CASSYAGRNQPQHF
TGTGCCAGCAGTTACGCCGGTCGCAATCAGCCCCAGCATTTT
>TRBV5-1|TRBJ2-7|.|TRBD2
CASSYGGGSYEQYF
TGCGCCAGCAGCTATGGCGGGGGATCCTACGAGCAGTACTTC
>TRBV6-5|TRBJ1-3|.|TRBD1
CARMDRGNTIYF
TGTGCCAGGATGGACAGGGGAAACACCATATATTTT
>TRBV28|TRBJ2-7|.|.
CASSKGPEQYF
TGTGCCAGCAGTAAGGGGCCCGAGCAGTACTTC
>TRBV2|TRBJ2-5|.|.
CASRAGQYQETQYF
TGTGCCAGCAGGGCGGGACAGTACCAAGAGACCCAGTACTTC
>TRBV4-1|TRBJ1-2|.|.
CASSQDLAGANYGYTF
TGCGCCAGCAGCCAAGATCTGGCAGGGGCGAACTATGGCTACACCTTC
>TRBV15|TRBJ2-2|.|TRBD2
CATSRGLAGLQSLAGELFF
TGTGCCACCAGCAGGGGACTAGCGGGCTTACAGTCTTTGGCCGGGGAGCTGTTTTTT
>TRBV6-5|TRBJ1-2|few|TRBD1
CASSYVGTGLSYTF
TGTGCCAGCAGTTACGTGGGGACAGGGCTCTCCTACACCTTC
>TRBV5-1|TRBJ2-1|.|TRBD1
CASSGGQVDNEQFF
TGCGCCAGCAGCGGGGGACAGGTGGACAATGAGCAGTTCTTC
>TRBV28|TRBJ1-3|.|TRBD1
CASSFRRGPGNTIYF
TGTGCCAGCAGTTTTCGCAGGGGGCCTGGAAACACCATATATTTT
>TRBV18|TRBJ1-1|.|.
CASSPRQGRTEAFF
TGTGCCAGCTCACCACGGCAGGGGCGGACTGAAGCTTTCTTT
>TRBV6-4|TRBJ2-3|.|TRBD2
CASSPGLAGGDTQYF
TGTGCCAGCAGTCCGGGACTAGCGGGAGGTGATACGCAGTATTTT
>TRBV6-1|TRBJ2-7|.|TRBD2
CASSEGLAGGYEQYF
TGTGCCAGCAGTGAGGGACTAGCGGGAGGTTACGAGCAGTACTTC
>TRBV7-8|TRBJ1-5|.|.
CASSLDWGGGNQPQHF
TGTGCCAGCAGCTTGGATTGGGGAGGCGGCAATCAGCCCCAGCATTTT
>TRBV5-4|TRBJ2-1|.|TRBD2
CASSFLAGGGQYNEQFF
TGTGCCAGCAGCTTCCTAGCGGGGGGGGGTCAGTACAATGAGCAGTTCTTC
>TRBV27|TRBJ2-7|.|TRBD1
CASGRGGPGGIVEQYF
TGTGCCAGCGGTCGAGGGGGCCCAGGGGGAATCGTCGAGCAGTACTTC
>TRBV19|TRBJ2-3|few|TRBD2
CASSIDRLAGEVDTQYF
TGTGCCAGTAGTATAGATAGACTAGCGGGAGAAGTTGATACGCAGTATTTT
>TRBV5-4|TRBJ1-1|.|TRBD1
CASSVGTGAEAFF
TGTGCCAGCAGCGTCGGGACAGGGGCTGAAGCTTTCTTT
>TRBV7-2|TRBJ2-7|.|TRBD2
CASSPQTSGIHEQYF
TGTGCCAGCAGCCCGCAGACTAGCGGGATCCACGAGCAGTACTTC
>TRBV5-5|TRBJ1-5|.|.
CASSKTETGSNQPQHF
TGTGCCAGCAGCAAGACGGAGACAGGCAGCAATCAGCCCCAGCATTTT
>TRBV7-9|TRBJ2-7|.|.
CASSLAQGTYEQYF
TGTGCCAGCAGCTTAGCTCAGGGGACCTACGAGCAGTACTTC
>TRBV15|TRBJ1-1|once|TRBD1
CATSRGLTGHRGVRTEAFF
TGTGCCACCAGCAGGGGACTAACGGGACACAGGGGGGTGAGGACTGAAGCTTTCTTT
>TRBV4-3|TRBJ2-1|.|.
CASSQEFQYEQFF
TGCGCCAGCAGCCAAGAATTTCAATATGAGCAGTTCTTC
>TRBV28|TRBJ2-7|few|TRBD2
CASSLVGLAEYEQYF
TGTGCCAGCAGTTTAGTTGGACTAGCGGAATACGAGCAGTACTTC
>TRBV5-5|TRBJ1-5|.|.
CASSLVAGPPQPQHF
TGTGCCAGCAGCTTGGTGGCGGGGCCTCCTCAGCCCCAGCATTTT
>TRBV4-3|TRBJ1-2|.|.
CASSPRGPNGYTF
TGCGCCAGCAGTCCAAGAGGGCCGAATGGCTACACCTTC
>TRBV21-1|TRBJ2-5|.|.
CASSTPERDRGEETQYF
TGTGCCAGCAGCACTCCCGAGAGGGACAGGGGAGAAGAGACCCAGTACTTC
>TRBV7-2|TRBJ1-1|.|.
CASSLLGGRNTEAFF
TGTGCCAGCAGCTTACTGGGGGGGAGGAACACTGAAGCTTTCTTT
>TRBV5-5|TRBJ1-5|.|.
CASSLGEGRQPQHF
TGTGCCAGCAGCTTAGGAGAGGGGAGGCAGCCCCAGCATTTT
>TRBV9|TRBJ2-3|.|TRBD1
CASRPRTGRTDTQYF
TGTGCCAGCAGACCGCGGACAGGGAGGACAGATACGCAGTATTTT
>TRBV19|TRBJ1-5|.|.
CASRDRLNQPQHF
TGTGCCAGTAGGGACAGACTAAATCAGCCCCAGCATTTT
>TRBV11-2|TRBJ1-1|.|.
CASSIWQPRGNTEAFF
TGTGCCAGCAGCATCTGGCAGCCCCGAGGGAACACTGAAGCTTTCTTT
>TRBV4-1|TRBJ2-7|.|.
CASSPGNSYEQYF
TGCGCCAGCAGCCCAGGGAATAGTTACGAGCAGTACTTC
>TRBV28|TRBJ1-3|.|.
CASSSPGDTIYF
TGTGCCAGCAGTTCCCCGGGGGACACCATATATTTT
>TRBV28|TRBJ2-4|few|TRBD2
CASGRFIASGVNIQYF
TGTGCCAGCGGCCGTTTCATCGCTAGCGGGGTAAACATTCAGTACTTC
>TRBV2|TRBJ2-2|once|TRBD1
CASSSRTGNTGELFF
TGTGCCAGCAGTTCCAGGACAGGGAACACCGGGGAGCTGTTTTTT
>TRBV4-1|TRBJ1-2|.|.
CASSVLDSPYGYTF
TGCGCCAGCAGCGTCTTGGACAGCCCCTATGGCTACACCTTC
>TRBV29-1|TRBJ1-1|.|TRBD1
CSVPDRGGSTEAFF
TGCAGCGTTCCCGACAGGGGTGGGAGCACTGAGGCTTTCTTT
>TRBV11-2|TRBJ2-1|.|TRBD1
CASSNRGRVYNEQFF
TGTGCCAGCAGTAACAGGGGGCGCGTGTACAATGAGCAGTTCTTC
>TRBV7-2|TRBJ1-5|few|.
CATGTQPNQPQHF
TGTGCCACCGGGACTCAGCCTAATCAGCCCCAGCATTTT
>TRBV11-3|TRBJ2-7|.|.
CASSRGYHEQYF
TGTGCCAGCAGTAGAGGGTACCACGAGCAGTACTTC
>TRBV18|TRBJ1-1|few|.
CASSPGAGSTEAFF
TGTGCCAGCTCACCCGGCGCCGGGAGCACTGAAGCTTTCTTT
>TRBV28|TRBJ2-3|.|TRBD2
CASWTAGGGTDTQYF
TGTGCCAGCTGGACTGCGGGGGGGGGCACAGATACGCAGTATTTT
>TRBV5-1|TRBJ1-4|.|.
CASSLDTGRQEKLFF
TGCGCCAGCAGCCTGGATACAGGGCGTCAGGAAAAACTGTTTTTT
>TRBV28|TRBJ1-2|.|TRBD1
CASSIPGGGGYTF
TGTGCCAGCAGTATACCAGGGGGAGGTGGCTACACCTTC
>TRBV7-7|TRBJ1-1|few|TRBD1
CASPTGGVGMNTEAFF
TGTGCTAGCCCGACAGGGGGTGTCGGGATGAACACTGAAGCTTTCTTT
>TRBV5-1|TRBJ1-1|.|.
CASSALTGSQNTEAFF
TGCGCCAGCAGCGCCCTTACAGGGTCCCAGAACACTGAAGCTTTCTTT
>TRBV6-1|TRBJ1-2|.|.
CASSERSHYGYTF
TGTGCCAGCAGTGAAAGAAGCCACTATGGCTACACCTTC